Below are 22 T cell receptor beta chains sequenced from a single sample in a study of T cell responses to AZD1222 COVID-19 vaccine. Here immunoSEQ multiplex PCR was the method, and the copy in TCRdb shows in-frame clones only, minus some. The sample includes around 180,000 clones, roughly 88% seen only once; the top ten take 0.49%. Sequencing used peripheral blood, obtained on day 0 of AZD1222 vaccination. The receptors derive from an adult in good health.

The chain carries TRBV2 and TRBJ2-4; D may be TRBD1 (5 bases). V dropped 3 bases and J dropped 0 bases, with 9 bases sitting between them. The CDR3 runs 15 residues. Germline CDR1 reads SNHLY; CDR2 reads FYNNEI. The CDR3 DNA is TGTGCCAGCAGTGAGGACACCCTAGCCAAAAACATTCAGTACTTC. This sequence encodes CASSEDTLAKNIQYF.

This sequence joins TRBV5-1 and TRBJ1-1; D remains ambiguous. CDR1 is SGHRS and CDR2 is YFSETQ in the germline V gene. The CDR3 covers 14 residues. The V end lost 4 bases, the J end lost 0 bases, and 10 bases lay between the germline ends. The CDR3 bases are TGCGCCAGCAGCGCCGGAGCGATGAACACTGAAGCTTTCTTT. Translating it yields CASSAGAMNTEAFF.

The CDR3 DNA reads TGTGCCAGCAGTGAAGAGTTAGGATCTGGCTACACCTTC. Protein sequence: CASSEELGSGYTF. The chain recombines TRBV2 with TRBJ1-2; the D is unclear. The CDR3 sequence is 13 residues long. Per the germline V gene, CDR1 is SNHLY and CDR2 is FYNNEI. The V end lost 1 base, the J end lost 7 bases, and 10 bases lay between the germline ends.

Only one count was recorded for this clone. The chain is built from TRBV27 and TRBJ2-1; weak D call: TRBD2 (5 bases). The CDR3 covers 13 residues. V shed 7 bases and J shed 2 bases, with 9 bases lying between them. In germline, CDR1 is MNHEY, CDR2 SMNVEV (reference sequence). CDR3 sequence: CASTDGAYNEQFF. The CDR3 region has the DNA TGTGCCAGCACCGACGGGGCCTACAATGAGCAGTTCTTC.

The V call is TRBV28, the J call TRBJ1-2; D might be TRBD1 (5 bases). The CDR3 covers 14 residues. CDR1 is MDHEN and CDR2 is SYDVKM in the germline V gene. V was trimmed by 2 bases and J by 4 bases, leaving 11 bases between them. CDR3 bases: TGTGCCAGCAGTTTAAGTGACAGAATCTATGGCTACACCTTC. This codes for CASSLSDRIYGYTF.

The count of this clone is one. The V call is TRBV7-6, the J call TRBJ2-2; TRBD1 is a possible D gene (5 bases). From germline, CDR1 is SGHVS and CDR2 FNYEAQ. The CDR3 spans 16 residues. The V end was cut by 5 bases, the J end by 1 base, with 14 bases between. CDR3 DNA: TGTGCCAGCAGCCCATCAGGGCAAAAGAACACCGGGGAGCTGTTTTTT. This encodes CASSPSGQKNTGELFF.

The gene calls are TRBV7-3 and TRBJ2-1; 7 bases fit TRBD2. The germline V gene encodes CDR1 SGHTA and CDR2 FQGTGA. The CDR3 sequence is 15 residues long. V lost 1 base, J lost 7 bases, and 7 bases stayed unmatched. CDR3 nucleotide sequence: TGTGCCAGCAGCTTAATCCGCGGGAGTTTGAATGAGCAGTTCTTC. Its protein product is CASSLIRGSLNEQFF.

The CDR3 region has the DNA TGTGCCAGCAGTCTTAGACAGGGGGAGACCCAGTACTTC. Translating gives CASSLRQGETQYF. The rearrangement joins TRBV6-2 or TRBV6-3 to TRBJ2-5, with 8 bases fitting TRBD1. V trimming: 5 bases; J trimming: 5 bases; junction bases outside the gene matches: 4. Germline CDR1 MNHEY, CDR2 SVGEGT. This CDR3 has 13 amino acids.

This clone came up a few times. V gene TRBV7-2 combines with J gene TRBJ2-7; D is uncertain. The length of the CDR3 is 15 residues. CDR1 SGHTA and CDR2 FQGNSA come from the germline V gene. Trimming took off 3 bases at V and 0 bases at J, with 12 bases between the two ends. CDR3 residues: CASSFEPTSSYEQYF. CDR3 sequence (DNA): TGTGCCAGCAGCTTTGAACCCACAAGCTCCTACGAGCAGTACTTC.

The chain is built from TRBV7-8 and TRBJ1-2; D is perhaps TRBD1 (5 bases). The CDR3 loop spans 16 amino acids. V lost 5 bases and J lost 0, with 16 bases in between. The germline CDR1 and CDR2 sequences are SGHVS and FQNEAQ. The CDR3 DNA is TGTGCCAGCAGCGAGGGACGGCGCTTTACTAACTATGGCTACACCTTC. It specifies CASSEGRRFTNYGYTF.

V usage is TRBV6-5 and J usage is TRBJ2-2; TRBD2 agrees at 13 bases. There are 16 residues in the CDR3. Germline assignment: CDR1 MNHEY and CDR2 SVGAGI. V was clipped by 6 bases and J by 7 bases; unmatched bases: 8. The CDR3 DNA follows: TGTGCCAGCAGCTACGGACTAGCGGGGGTCGGCGGGGAGCTGTTTTTT. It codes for CASSYGLAGVGGELFF.

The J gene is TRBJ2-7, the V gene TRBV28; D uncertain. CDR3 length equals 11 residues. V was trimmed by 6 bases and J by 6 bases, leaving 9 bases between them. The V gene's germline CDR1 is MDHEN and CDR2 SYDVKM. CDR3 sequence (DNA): TGTGCCAGCAGGTCGAGGTTCGAGCAGTACTTC. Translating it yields CASRSRFEQYF. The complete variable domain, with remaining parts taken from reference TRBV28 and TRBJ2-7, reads DVKVTQSSRYLVKRTGEKVFLECVQDMDHENMFWYRQDPGLGLRLIYFSYDVKMKEKGDIPEGYSVSREKKERFSLILESASTNQTSMYLCASRSRFEQYFGPGTRLTVT.

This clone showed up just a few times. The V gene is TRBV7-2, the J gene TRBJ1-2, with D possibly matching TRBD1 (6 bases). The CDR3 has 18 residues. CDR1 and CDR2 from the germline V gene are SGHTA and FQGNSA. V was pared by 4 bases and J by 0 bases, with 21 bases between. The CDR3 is CASSSSSFYRAANYGYTF. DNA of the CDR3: TGTGCCAGCAGCTCTAGTTCTTTCTACAGGGCCGCTAACTATGGCTACACCTTC.

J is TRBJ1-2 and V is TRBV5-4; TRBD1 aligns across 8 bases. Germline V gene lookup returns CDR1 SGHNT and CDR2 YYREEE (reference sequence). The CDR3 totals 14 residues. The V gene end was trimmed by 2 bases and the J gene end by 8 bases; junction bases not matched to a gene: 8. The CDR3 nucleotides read TGTGCCAGCAGCTTCCAGGGGGCATGGGAAGGCTACACCTTC. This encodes CASSFQGAWEGYTF.

CDR3 sequence reads: CASSRGGRVQTEAFF. CDR3 in DNA: TGCGCCAGCAGCCGAGGTGGGAGGGTTCAAACTGAAGCTTTCTTT. The chain joins TRBV5-1 to TRBJ1-1; D remains unclear. The V end was cut by 4 bases, the J end by 5 bases, with 18 bases between. The germline V gene has CDR1 SGHRS and CDR2 YFSETQ. There are 15 residues in the CDR3.

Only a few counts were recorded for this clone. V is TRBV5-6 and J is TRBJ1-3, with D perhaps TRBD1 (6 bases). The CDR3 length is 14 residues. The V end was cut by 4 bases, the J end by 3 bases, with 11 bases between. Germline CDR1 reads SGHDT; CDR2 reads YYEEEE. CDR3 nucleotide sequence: TGTGCCAGCAGCCCCGGGACATATGGAAACACCATATATTTT. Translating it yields CASSPGTYGNTIYF.

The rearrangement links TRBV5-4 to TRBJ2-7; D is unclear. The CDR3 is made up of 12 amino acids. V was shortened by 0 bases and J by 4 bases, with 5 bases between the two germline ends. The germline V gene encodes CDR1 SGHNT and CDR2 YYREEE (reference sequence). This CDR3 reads CASSLAPYEQYF. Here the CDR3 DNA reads TGTGCCAGCAGCTTGGCCCCTTACGAGCAGTACTTC.

CDR3 sequence (DNA): TGTGCTAGTGGTTTGGTACGGGGGTTGGGTGTCTCCTACGAGCAGTACTTC. Translation gives CASGLVRGLGVSYEQYF. This sequence joins TRBV12-5 and TRBJ2-7, with D perhaps matching TRBD2 (6 bases). Germline CDR1 and CDR2: LGHNT and FRNRAP. Between the trimmed V and J ends, which lost 0 bases and 0 bases, there was a span of 15 bases. The CDR3 runs to 17 residues.

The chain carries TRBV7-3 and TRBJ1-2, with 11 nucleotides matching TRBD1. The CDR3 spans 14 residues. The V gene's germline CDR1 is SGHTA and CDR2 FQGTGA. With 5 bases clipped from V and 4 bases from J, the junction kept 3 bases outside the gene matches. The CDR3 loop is CASSEGTGGYGYTF. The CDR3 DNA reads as TGTGCCAGCAGCGAGGGGACAGGGGGCTATGGCTACACCTTC.

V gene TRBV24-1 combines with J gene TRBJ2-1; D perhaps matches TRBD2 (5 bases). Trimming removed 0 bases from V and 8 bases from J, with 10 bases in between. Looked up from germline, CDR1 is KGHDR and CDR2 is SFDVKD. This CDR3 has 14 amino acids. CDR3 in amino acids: CATSDLPEGDEQFF. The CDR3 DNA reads TGTGCCACCAGTGATTTGCCCGAGGGCGATGAGCAGTTCTTC.

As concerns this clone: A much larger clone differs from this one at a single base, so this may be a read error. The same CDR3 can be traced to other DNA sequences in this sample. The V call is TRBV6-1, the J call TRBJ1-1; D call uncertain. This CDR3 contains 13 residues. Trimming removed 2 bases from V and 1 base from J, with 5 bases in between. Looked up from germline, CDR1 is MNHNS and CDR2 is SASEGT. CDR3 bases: TGTGCCAGCAGTGAAAGGGAGAACACTGAAGCTTTCTTT. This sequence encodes CASSERENTEAFF.

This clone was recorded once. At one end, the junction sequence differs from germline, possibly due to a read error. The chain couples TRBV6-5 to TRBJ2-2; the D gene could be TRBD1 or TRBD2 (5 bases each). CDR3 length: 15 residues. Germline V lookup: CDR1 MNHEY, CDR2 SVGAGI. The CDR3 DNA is TGTGCCAGCAGTCACTCGCCGCAGGGAGCCGGGGAGCTGTTTTTT. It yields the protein CASSHSPQGAGELFF.